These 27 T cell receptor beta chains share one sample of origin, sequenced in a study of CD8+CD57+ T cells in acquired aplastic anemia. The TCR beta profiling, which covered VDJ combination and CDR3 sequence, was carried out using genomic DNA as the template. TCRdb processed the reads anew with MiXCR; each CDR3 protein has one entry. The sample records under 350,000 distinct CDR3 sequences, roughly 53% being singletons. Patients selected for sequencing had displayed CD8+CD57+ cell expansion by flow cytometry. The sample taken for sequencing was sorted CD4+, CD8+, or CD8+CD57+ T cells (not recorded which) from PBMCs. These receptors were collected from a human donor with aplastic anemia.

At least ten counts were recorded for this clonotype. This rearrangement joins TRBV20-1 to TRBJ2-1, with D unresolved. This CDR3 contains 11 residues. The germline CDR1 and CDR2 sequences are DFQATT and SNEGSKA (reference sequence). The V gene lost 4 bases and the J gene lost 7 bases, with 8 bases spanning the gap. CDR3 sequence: CSAKGANEQFF. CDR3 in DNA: TGCAGTGCTAAAGGAGCGAATGAGCAGTTCTTC.

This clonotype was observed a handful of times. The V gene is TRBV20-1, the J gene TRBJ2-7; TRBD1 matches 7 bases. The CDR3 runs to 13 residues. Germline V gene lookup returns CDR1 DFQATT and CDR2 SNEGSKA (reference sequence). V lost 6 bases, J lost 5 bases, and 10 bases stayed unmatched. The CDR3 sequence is CSAGRQGLHEQYF. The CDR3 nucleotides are TGCAGTGCGGGAAGACAGGGTCTACACGAGCAGTACTTC.

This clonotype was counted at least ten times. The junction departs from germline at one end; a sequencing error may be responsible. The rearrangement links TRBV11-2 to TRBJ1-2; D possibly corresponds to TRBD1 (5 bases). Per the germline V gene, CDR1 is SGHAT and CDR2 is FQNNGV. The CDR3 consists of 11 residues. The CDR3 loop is CASSARGSLSF. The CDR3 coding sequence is TGTGCCAGCAGCGCCCGGGGGAGTTTAAGCTTC.

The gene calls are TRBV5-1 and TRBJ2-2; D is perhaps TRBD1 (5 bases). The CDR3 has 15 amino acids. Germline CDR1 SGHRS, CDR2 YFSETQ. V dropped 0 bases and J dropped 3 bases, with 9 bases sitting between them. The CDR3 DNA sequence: TGCGCCAGCAGCTTGGGTCTGGGGCACACCGGGGAGCTGTTTTTT. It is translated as CASSLGLGHTGELFF.

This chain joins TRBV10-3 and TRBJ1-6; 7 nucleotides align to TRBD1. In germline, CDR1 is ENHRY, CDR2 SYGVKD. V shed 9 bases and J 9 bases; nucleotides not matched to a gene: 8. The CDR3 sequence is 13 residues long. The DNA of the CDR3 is TGTGCCATAAGAGACAGGGAGAGTTCACCCCTCCACTTT. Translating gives CAIRDRESSPLHF.

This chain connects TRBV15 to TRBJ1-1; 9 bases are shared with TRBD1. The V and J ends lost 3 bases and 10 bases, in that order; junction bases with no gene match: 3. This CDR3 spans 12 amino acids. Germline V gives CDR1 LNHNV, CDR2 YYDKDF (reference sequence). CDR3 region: CATSRDRGVAFF. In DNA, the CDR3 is TGTGCCACCAGCAGGGACAGGGGAGTAGCTTTCTTT. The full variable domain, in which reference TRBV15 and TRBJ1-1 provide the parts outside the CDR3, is DAMVIQNPRYQVTQFGKPVTLSCSQTLNHNVMYWYQQKSSQAPKLLFHYYDKDFNNEADTPDNFQSRRPNTSFCFLDIRSPGLGDTAMYLCATSRDRGVAFFGQGTRLTVV.

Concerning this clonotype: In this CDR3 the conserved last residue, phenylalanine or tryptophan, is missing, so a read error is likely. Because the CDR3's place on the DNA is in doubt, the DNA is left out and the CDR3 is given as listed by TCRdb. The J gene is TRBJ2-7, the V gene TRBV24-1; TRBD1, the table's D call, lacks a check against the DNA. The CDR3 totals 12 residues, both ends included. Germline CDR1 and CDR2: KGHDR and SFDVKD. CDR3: CATSERDRGVNT.

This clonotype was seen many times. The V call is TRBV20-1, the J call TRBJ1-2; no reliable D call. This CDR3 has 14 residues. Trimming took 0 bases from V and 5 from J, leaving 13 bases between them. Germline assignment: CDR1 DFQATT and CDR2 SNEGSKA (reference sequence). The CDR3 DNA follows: TGCAGTGCTAGAGAGGGCGGCGGCGCGTATGGCTACACCTTC. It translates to CSAREGGGAYGYTF.

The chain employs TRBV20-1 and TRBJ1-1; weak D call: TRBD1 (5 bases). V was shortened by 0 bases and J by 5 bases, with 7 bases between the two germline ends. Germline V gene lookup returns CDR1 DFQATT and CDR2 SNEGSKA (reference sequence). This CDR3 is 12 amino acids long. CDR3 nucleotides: TGCAGTGCTAGAGATCAGGGAACTGAAGCTTTCTTT. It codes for CSARDQGTEAFF.

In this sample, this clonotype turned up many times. In DNA, the CDR3 is TGTGCCAGCAGTTACTTCGGTGGCACTGAAGCTTTCTTT. As protein: CASSYFGGTEAFF. This chain links TRBV6-5 with TRBJ1-1; D gene ambiguous. The CDR3 is made up of 13 amino acids. Looked up from germline, CDR1 is MNHEY and CDR2 is SVGAGI. Trimming took off 1 base at V and 4 bases at J, with 7 bases between the two ends.

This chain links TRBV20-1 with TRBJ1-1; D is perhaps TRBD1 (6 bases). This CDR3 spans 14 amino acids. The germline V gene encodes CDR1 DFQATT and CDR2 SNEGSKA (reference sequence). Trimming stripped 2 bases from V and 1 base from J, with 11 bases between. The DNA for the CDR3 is TGCAGTGCTAGACCCGGGACAACGAACACTGAAGCTTTCTTT. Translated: CSARPGTTNTEAFF.

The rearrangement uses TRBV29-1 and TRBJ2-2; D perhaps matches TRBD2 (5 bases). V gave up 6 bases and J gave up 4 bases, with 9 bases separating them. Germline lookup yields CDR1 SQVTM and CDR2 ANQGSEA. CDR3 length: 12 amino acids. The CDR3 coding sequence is TGCAGCGTGATACGGGGCACCGGGGAGCTGTTTTTT. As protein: CSVIRGTGELFF.

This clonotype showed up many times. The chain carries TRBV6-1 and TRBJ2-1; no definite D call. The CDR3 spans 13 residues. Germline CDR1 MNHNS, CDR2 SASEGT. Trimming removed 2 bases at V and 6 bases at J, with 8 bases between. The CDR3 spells CASSERSLNEQFF. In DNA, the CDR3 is TGTGCCAGCAGTGAAAGATCCCTCAATGAGCAGTTCTTC.

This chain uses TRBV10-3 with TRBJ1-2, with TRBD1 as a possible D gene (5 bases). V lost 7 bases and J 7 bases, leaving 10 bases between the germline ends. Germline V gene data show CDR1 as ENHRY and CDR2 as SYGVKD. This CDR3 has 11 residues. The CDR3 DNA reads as TGTGCCATCACAGGGAGGGGTGGCTACACCTTC. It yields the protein CAITGRGGYTF.

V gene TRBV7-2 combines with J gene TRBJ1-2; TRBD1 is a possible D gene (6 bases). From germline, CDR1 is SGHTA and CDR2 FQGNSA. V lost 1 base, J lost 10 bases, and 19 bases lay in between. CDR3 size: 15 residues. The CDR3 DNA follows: TGTGCCAGCAGCTTAGTACAGGGCGGGGGGATGGACTACACCTTC. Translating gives CASSLVQGGGMDYTF.

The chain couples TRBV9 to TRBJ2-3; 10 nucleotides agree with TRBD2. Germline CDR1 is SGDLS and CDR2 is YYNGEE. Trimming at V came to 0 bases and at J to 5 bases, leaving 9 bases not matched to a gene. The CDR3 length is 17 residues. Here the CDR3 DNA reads TGTGCCAGCAGCGTAGAATCGGGAGCGGGGGGGGGAGATACGCAGTATTTT. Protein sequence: CASSVESGAGGGDTQYF.

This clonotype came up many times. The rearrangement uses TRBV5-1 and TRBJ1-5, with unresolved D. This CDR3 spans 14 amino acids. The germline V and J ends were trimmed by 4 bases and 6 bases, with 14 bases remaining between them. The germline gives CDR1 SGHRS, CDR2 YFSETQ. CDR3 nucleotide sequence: TGCGCCAGCAGCCTCGAGTCCCGGGGTCAGCCCCAGCATTTT. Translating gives CASSLESRGQPQHF. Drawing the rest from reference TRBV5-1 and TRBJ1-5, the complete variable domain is KAGVTQTPRYLIKTRGQQVTLSCSPISGHRSVSWYQQTPGQGLQFLFEYFSETQRNKGNFPGRFSGRQFSNSRSEMNVSTLELGDSALYLCASSLESRGQPQHFGDGTRLSIL.

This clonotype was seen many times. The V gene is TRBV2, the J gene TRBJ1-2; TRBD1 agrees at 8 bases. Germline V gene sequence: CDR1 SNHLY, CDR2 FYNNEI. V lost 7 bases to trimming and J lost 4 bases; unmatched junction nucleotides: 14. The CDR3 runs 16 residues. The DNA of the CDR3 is TGTGCCAGCATGAGAGGACAGGGCCATGGAGGCTATGGCTACACCTTC. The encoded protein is CASMRGQGHGGYGYTF.

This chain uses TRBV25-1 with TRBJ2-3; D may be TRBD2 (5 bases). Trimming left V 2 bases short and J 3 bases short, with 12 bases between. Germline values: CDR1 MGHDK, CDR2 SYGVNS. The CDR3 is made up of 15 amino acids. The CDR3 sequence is CASSESGVGTDTQYF. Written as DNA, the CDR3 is TGTGCCAGCAGTGAAAGCGGCGTGGGGACAGATACGCAGTATTTT.

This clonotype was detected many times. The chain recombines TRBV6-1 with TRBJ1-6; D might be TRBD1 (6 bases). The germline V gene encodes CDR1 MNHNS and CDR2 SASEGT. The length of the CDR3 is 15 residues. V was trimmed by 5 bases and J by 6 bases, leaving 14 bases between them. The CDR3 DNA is TGTGCCAGCAGTCCGAACGGGGGGCGTAATTCACCCCTCCACTTT. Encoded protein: CASSPNGGRNSPLHF.

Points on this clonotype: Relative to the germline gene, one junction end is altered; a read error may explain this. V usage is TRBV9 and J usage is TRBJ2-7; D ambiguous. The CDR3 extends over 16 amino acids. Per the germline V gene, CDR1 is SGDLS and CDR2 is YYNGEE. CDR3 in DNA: TGTGCCTGCAGCGTAGGACCTGGGGTCGGCTCCTACGAACAGTACTTC. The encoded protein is CACSVGPGVGSYEQYF.

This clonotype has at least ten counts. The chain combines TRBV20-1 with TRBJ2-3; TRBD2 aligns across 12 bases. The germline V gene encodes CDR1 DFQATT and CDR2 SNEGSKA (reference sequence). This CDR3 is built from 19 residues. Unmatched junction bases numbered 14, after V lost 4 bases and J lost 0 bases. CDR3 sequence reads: CSAIGLGLAGSLSTDTQYF. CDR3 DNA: TGCAGTGCTATCGGTCTGGGACTAGCGGGCTCGCTTAGCACAGATACGCAGTATTTT.

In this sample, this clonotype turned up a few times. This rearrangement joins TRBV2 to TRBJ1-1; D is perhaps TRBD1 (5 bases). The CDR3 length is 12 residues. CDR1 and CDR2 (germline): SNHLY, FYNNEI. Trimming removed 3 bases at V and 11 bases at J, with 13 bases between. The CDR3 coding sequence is TGTGCCAGCAGTGATAGGGGCCTTGGGGCTTTCTTT. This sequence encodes CASSDRGLGAFF.

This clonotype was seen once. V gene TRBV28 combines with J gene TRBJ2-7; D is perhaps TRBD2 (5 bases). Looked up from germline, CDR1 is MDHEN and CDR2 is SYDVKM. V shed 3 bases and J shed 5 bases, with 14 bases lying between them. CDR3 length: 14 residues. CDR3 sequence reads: CASSFRGIGNEQYF. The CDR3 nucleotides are TGTGCCAGCAGTTTTCGGGGAATTGGGAACGAGCAGTACTTC.

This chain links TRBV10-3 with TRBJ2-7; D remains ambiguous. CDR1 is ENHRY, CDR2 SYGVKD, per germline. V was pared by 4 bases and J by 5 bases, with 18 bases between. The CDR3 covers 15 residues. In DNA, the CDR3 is TGTGCCATCAGTGGAATCGACGTTACAGTAAACGAGCAGTACTTC. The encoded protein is CAISGIDVTVNEQYF.

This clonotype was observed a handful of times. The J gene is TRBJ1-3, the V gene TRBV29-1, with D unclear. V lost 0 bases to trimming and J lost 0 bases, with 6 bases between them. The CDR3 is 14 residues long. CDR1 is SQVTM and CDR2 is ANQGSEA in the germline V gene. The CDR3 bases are TGCAGCGTTGAAGACGGCCTCTCTGGAAACACCATATATTTT. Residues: CSVEDGLSGNTIYF.

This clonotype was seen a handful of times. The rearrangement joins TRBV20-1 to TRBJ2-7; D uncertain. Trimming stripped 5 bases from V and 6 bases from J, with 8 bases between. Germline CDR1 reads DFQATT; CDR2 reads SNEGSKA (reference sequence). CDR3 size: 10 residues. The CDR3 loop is CSAGTAEQYF. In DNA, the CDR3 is TGCAGTGCTGGCACAGCCGAGCAGTACTTC.